The rows below give T cell receptor beta chains drawn from one sample of a study of monozygotic twins with inflammatory bowel disease. After re-calling the 5' RACE reads, TCRdb lists one entry per CDR3 protein, DNA absent. Its table lists 190,000 or so distinct CDR3 sequences. The specimen was blood. These receptors were taken from a human donor with ulcerative colitis or Crohn's disease, or a healthy co-twin of an affected twin (not recorded which). Each CDR3 is given with its conserved first and last residue.

TRBV5-6	TRBJ2-2	CASSLLFRGGNTGELFF
TRBV5-1	TRBJ1-1	CASRQGAAEAFF
TRBV12-3/TRBV12-4	TRBJ1-5	CASSLTGGHQPQHF
TRBV20-1	TRBJ2-1	CSARGAGARNEQFF
TRBV4-1	TRBJ2-2	CASSQEPLLAGGPNTGELFF
TRBV5-5	TRBJ2-1	CASSLESSRGDLNSEQFF
TRBV7-2	TRBJ2-5	CASSFAGHQETQYF
TRBV20-1	TRBJ2-5	CSANWGGRGAQETQYF
TRBV12-3/TRBV12-4	TRBJ1-5	CASSLTRAKHQPQHF
TRBV9	TRBJ2-7	CASSPRGGFSYEQYF
TRBV6-1	TRBJ2-7	CASSQLRERRLQYF
TRBV5-1	TRBJ2-2	CASSFLTGSAGELFF
TRBV5-1	TRBJ2-7	CASSLAGGYDKQYF
TRBV29-1	TRBJ1-4	CSGRHRTNEKLFF
TRBV7-3	TRBJ1-2	CASSLNGDYGYTF
TRBV7-3	TRBJ2-5	CASSFFRGSETQYF
TRBV12-3/TRBV12-4	TRBJ1-6	CASSLAPGLNSPLHF
TRBV20-1	TRBJ1-2	CLGQGNVHGYTF
TRBV4-1	TRBJ2-5	CASSQDRAGVSTQYF
TRBV2	TRBJ2-1	CASSGYNEQFF
TRBV18	TRBJ2-7	CASSPSRTGMYEQYF
TRBV5-1	TRBJ1-1	CASSLGTGEAEAFF
TRBV7-2	TRBJ2-5	CASSLMQTQYF
TRBV19	TRBJ2-6	CASTYAVWGANVLTF
TRBV6-4	TRBJ2-2	CASSVGTSTGELFF
TRBV20-1	TRBJ1-1	CSAPGPAEAFF
TRBV5-6	TRBJ1-5	CASSEGRNQPQHF
TRBV20-1	TRBJ1-1	CSASRDRVVSEAFF
TRBV12-3/TRBV12-4	TRBJ1-1	CASSLNAGGRAFF
TRBV20-1	TRBJ2-7	CSAYGSDHVGQYF
TRBV12-3/TRBV12-4	TRBJ1-5	CASRPTGAQPQHF
TRBV5-1	TRBJ1-1	CASSPAPEKREAFF
TRBV5-5	TRBJ2-2	CASSWTTRGELFF
TRBV25-1	TRBJ2-1	CASSVGQGGYNEQFF
TRBV6-1	TRBJ1-1	CASSEAHMGNTEAFF
TRBV7-2	TRBJ2-2	CASSRTRGELFF
TRBV7-2	TRBJ2-7	CASSPDRGYYEQYF
TRBV19	TRBJ2-5	CASSPSTGTETQYF
TRBV6-6	TRBJ1-2	CASSSGTGTNGYTF
TRBV15	TRBJ1-1	CATSRVDTEAFF
TRBV5-1	TRBJ1-4	CASSSVPGQGAGEKLFF
TRBV12-3/TRBV12-4	TRBJ2-5	CASSLSSGSWETQYF